These 5 T cell receptor beta chains came from one sample sequenced in a study of tumor and adjacent non-tumor tissue in lung cancer. No cell sorting was done before RNA was extracted from the tissue. TCRbeta libraries were built with three rounds of nested PCR, modified from ARM-PCR. TCRdb re-called the multiplex PCR reads with MiXCR, one entry per CDR3 protein. This sample yields about 110,000 distinct CDR3 sequences, of which around 75% are seen a single time; about 40% belongs to the top ten. What was sequenced was lung tumor tissue. The receptors here all came from a woman in her fifties or sixties with non-small cell lung cancer.

About this clonotype: One junction end does not reproduce the germline sequence, and a read error may be involved. The CDR3 protein is CAISFSRDTQYF. In DNA, the CDR3 is TGTGCCATCAGTTTCAGCCGGGATACGCAGTATTTT. The rearrangement joins TRBV12-3 or TRBV12-4 to TRBJ2-3; no reliable D call. CDR3 length equals 12 residues.

This chain connects TRBV5-4 to TRBJ2-5; D uncertain. CDR1 and CDR2 from the germline V gene are SGHNT and YYREEE (reference sequence). V was shortened by 5 bases and J by 5 bases, with 13 bases between the two germline ends. The CDR3 has 13 amino acids. The CDR3 region has the DNA TGTGCCAGCAGACAAAGGGTTGTCGAGACCCAGTACTTC. It encodes CASRQRVVETQYF.

Details on this clonotype: It may be a read error: a sequence one base away is much more abundant. This chain uses TRBV12-3 or TRBV12-4 with TRBJ2-5; 7 nucleotides agree with TRBD1. With V trimmed by 3 bases and J by 5 bases, 9 bases remained unmatched. The CDR3 extends over 15 amino acids. The CDR3 sequence is CASSLSEGALETQYF. The CDR3, as DNA: TGTGCCAGCAGTTTGAGCGAGGGGGCCTTGGAGACCCAGTACTTC.

V is TRBV20-1 and J is TRBJ2-3, with D perhaps TRBD2 (6 bases). CDR1 and CDR2 from the germline V gene are DFQATT and SNEGSKA (reference sequence). The CDR3 runs to 16 residues. The CDR3 loop is CSATSPLGGSTDMQYF. DNA of the CDR3: TGCAGCGCCACTAGCCCACTCGGAGGTAGCACAGACATGCAGTATTTT.

The J gene is TRBJ1-2, the V gene TRBV29-1; D uncertain. Germline CDR1 and CDR2: SQVTM and ANQGSEA. The CDR3 has 13 amino acids. The V end lost 7 bases, the J end lost 11 bases, and 23 bases lay between the germline ends. The CDR3 protein is CSASETWQLGYTF. For the CDR3, the DNA is TGCAGCGCATCAGAAACATGGCAATTGGGATACACCTTC. The whole variable domain, remainder taken from reference TRBV29-1 and TRBJ1-2, is SAVISQKPSRDICQRGTSLTIQCQVDSQVTMMFWYRQQPGQSLTLIATANQGSEATYESGFVIDKFPISRPNLTFSTLTVSNMSPEDSSIYLCSASETWQLGYTFGSGTRLTVV.